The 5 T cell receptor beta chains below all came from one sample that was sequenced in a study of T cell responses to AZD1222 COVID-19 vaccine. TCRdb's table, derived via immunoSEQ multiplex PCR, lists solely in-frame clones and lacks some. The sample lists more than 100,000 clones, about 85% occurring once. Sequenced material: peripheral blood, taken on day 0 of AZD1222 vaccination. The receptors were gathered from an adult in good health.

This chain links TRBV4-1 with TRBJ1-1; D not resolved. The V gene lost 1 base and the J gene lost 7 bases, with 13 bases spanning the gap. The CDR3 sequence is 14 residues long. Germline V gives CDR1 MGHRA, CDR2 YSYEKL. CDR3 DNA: TGCGCCAGCAGCCAAGTCCGGCAGGCTGGTGAAGCTTTCTTT. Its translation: CASSQVRQAGEAFF.

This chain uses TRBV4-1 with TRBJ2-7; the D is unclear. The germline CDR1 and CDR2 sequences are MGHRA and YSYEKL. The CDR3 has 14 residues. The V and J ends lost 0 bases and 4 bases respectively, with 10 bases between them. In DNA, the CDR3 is TGCGCCAGCAGCCAAGATCAGTCTGCTTACGAGCAGTACTTC. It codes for CASSQDQSAYEQYF.

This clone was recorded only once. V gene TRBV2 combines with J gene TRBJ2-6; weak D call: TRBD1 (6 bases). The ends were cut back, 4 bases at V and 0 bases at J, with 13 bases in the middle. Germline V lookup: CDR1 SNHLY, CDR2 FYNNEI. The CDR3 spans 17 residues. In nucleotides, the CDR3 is TGTGCCAGCAGTGGGGAATCGGACAGCTCTGGGGCCAACGTCCTGACTTTC. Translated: CASSGESDSSGANVLTF.

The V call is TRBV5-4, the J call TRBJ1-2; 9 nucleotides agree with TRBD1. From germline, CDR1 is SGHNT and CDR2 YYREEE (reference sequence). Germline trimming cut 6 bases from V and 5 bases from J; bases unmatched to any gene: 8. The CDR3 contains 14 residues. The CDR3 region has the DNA TGTGCCAGCAACATCCCGGGACAGGGTTATGGCTACACCTTC. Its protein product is CASNIPGQGYGYTF.

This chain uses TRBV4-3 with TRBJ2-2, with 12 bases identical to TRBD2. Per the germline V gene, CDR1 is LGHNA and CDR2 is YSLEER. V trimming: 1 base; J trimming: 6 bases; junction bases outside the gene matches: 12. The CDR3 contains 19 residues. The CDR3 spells CASSQAWLAGGRVAGELFF. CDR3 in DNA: TGCGCCAGCAGCCAAGCGTGGCTAGCGGGGGGGCGGGTCGCCGGGGAGCTGTTTTTT.